This T cell receptor (beta chain) was identified during a study of vaccination and CD4 T cells after COVID-19. Whole-study context: Convalescent cases consisted of six males and four females, of whom two were Hispanic. With a range of 35 to 161, the median interval from diagnosis to drawing post-COVID samples was 90 to 120 days. Whole-study findings and limits: It was found that, in convalescent patients, 304 of 307 vaccine-specific clones were spike mono-reactive.

At the Johns Hopkins FTIC core, DNA taken from cultured CD4+ T cells was sequenced by way of the Oncomine TCR Beta short-read assay. TCRdb re-called the PCR reads through MiXCR, storing one row per CDR3 protein. Here the sample spans 10,000 to 11,000 distinct CDR3 sequences, around 58% being singletons. This clonotype was counted only a few times. Antigen unknown. This sample's treatment: roughly nine-day PBMC culture with coronavirus spike peptide pools or control peptides (ViraFEST assay). Wells that each held around 2 million PBMCs were cultured with 8 to 10 IU/ml IL-2 and approximately 9.6 ug/ml peptide pools. Germline loops: CDR1 DFQATT, CDR2 SNEGSKA (reference sequence). The CDR3 loop spans 17 amino acids. V was pared by 1 base and J by 3 bases, with 11 bases of the junction left unmatched.

Sequencing used CD4+ T cells from blood, cultured in vitro. The TCR was taken from a human donor who had recovered from COVID-19. J is TRBJ1-5 and V is TRBV20-1; 8 positions match TRBD1. This CDR3 is CSARGTGTPYDNQPQHF. CDR3 bases: TGCAGTGCTAGAGGGACAGGGACTCCCTATGACAATCAGCCCCAGCATTTT.